A selection of T cell receptor beta chains follows, all from one sample in a study of blood T cell repertoires in COVID-19. Data came from immunoSEQ multiplex PCR; TCRdb stores just in-frame clones and leaves some out. The sample contains over 100,000 clones, around 83% of which appear only once. Sequencing was carried out using PBMCs or T cells enriched from blood (not recorded which). These TCRs come from a woman in her 30s who had recovered from COVID-19. CDR3s leave out the opening cysteine and the closing phenylalanine or tryptophan. Each record gives: CDR3 protein, V gene, J gene, CDR3 length.

CDR3 protein: ASSTPTGSYEQY; V gene: TRBV28; J gene: TRBJ2-7; CDR3 length: 12
CDR3 protein: SVGSYEQF; V gene: TRBV29-1; J gene: TRBJ2-1; CDR3 length: 8
CDR3 protein: ASSLDSTSVETQY; V gene: TRBV7-2; J gene: TRBJ2-5; CDR3 length: 13
CDR3 protein: ASSPLGGPQPQH; V gene: TRBV19; J gene: TRBJ1-5; CDR3 length: 12
CDR3 protein: ASSYSRRGFQH; V gene: TRBV6-2/TRBV6-3; J gene: TRBJ1-5; CDR3 length: 11
CDR3 protein: ASSRLAGGRYNEQF; V gene: TRBV3-1/TRBV3-2; J gene: TRBJ2-1; CDR3 length: 14
CDR3 protein: ASRPGQGKRSF; V gene: TRBV12-3/TRBV12-4; J gene: TRBJ1-1; CDR3 length: 11
CDR3 protein: AWRQTTTLRGYT; V gene: TRBV30; J gene: TRBJ1-2; CDR3 length: 12
CDR3 protein: ASSSWGLGGGYTDTQY; V gene: TRBV28; J gene: TRBJ2-3; CDR3 length: 16
CDR3 protein: AWTPEYSVYEQY; V gene: TRBV30; J gene: TRBJ2-7; CDR3 length: 12
CDR3 protein: ASSPRREKLF; V gene: TRBV28; J gene: TRBJ1-4; CDR3 length: 10
CDR3 protein: ASSNRGRITDTQY; V gene: TRBV21-1; J gene: TRBJ2-3; CDR3 length: 13
CDR3 protein: ASSIGRVGNSPLH; V gene: TRBV19; J gene: TRBJ1-6; CDR3 length: 13
CDR3 protein: ASSPRGGGNYGYT; V gene: TRBV6-2/TRBV6-3; J gene: TRBJ1-2; CDR3 length: 13
CDR3 protein: ASSTSSYNEQF; V gene: TRBV6-5; J gene: TRBJ2-1; CDR3 length: 11
CDR3 protein: ASSQIAGPNNEQF; V gene: TRBV4-1; J gene: TRBJ2-1; CDR3 length: 13
CDR3 protein: ASSSPTMTGLNTEAF; V gene: TRBV27; J gene: TRBJ1-1; CDR3 length: 15
CDR3 protein: ASSTQVFDQPQH; V gene: TRBV19; J gene: TRBJ1-5; CDR3 length: 12
CDR3 protein: ASSHHTVFPNYGYT; V gene: TRBV3-1/TRBV3-2; J gene: TRBJ1-2; CDR3 length: 14
CDR3 protein: AIAVLAVSYEQY; V gene: TRBV10-3; J gene: TRBJ2-7; CDR3 length: 12
CDR3 protein: ASSETTSGTTDTQY; V gene: TRBV4-1; J gene: TRBJ2-3; CDR3 length: 14
CDR3 protein: ASSVGLAGATGELF; V gene: TRBV9; J gene: TRBJ2-2; CDR3 length: 14
CDR3 protein: ASSFWGTGARQNIQY; V gene: TRBV28; J gene: TRBJ2-4; CDR3 length: 15
CDR3 protein: ASSSFPASGGELF; V gene: TRBV5-5; J gene: TRBJ2-2; CDR3 length: 13
CDR3 protein: ASSPTVAPTGELF; V gene: TRBV5-4; J gene: TRBJ2-2; CDR3 length: 13
CDR3 protein: ASSIKAGEGPQH; V gene: TRBV19; J gene: TRBJ1-5; CDR3 length: 12
CDR3 protein: ASSYSTARPNEQF; V gene: TRBV6-5; J gene: TRBJ2-1; CDR3 length: 13
CDR3 protein: ASSLQGPIAKNIQY; V gene: TRBV5-1; J gene: TRBJ2-4; CDR3 length: 14
CDR3 protein: ASSTDLAGGGREQY; V gene: TRBV19; J gene: TRBJ2-7; CDR3 length: 14
CDR3 protein: ASEGRTRGSTQY; V gene: TRBV2; J gene: TRBJ2-3; CDR3 length: 12
CDR3 protein: ASRKGPSSYNEQF; V gene: TRBV19; J gene: TRBJ2-1; CDR3 length: 13